A selection of T cell receptor beta chains follows, all from one sample in a study of T cell clones after liver transplantation. Sequenced by immunoSEQ multiplex PCR; TCRdb stores in-frame clones only, minus some. The sample yields tens of thousands of clones, 75% to 90% seen once. This specimen was CD4+ T cells from blood, taken at the 22-month timepoint. These receptors all stem from a human patient who received a liver transplant. Among the T cells, some may be from the graft donor. The CDR3 runs from the conserved cysteine through the conserved F or W.

V gene,J gene,CDR3 protein
TRBV29-1,TRBJ1-1,CSVEDGGRAFF
TRBV19,TRBJ2-7,CASSSRDGEEYF
TRBV27,TRBJ2-1,CASRDRGGEQFF
TRBV18,TRBJ2-5,CASSRGGLETQYF
TRBV27,TRBJ2-2,CASSLSGQVNTGELFF
TRBV11-2,TRBJ2-2,CASSFGLVDTGELFF
TRBV25-1,TRBJ2-3,CASSDSLHQSTDTQYF
TRBV7-3,TRBJ2-3,CASSLSRVAPSTDTQYF
TRBV28,TRBJ2-2,CASRAGTVNTGELFF
TRBV5-1,TRBJ2-1,CASSFWGENEQFF
TRBV5-1,TRBJ2-5,CASSLGGEETQYF
TRBV29-1,TRBJ1-1,CSVPGGTEAFF
TRBV5-6,TRBJ1-2,CASSKGQNYGYTF
TRBV2,TRBJ2-3,CASSESSGTDTQYF
TRBV11-3,TRBJ2-7,CASSLVLGGEQYF
TRBV6-1,TRBJ2-2,CASRRSRTGELFF
TRBV10-3,TRBJ2-5,CAISGNRDQETQYF
TRBV6-1,TRBJ2-4,CASSERLTIQYF
TRBV30,TRBJ1-1,CAGAAKRDTEAFF
TRBV19,TRBJ2-1,CASSLLQGPSSYNEQFF
TRBV9,TRBJ1-2,CASRGNRGYTF
TRBV7-2,TRBJ2-7,CASSSKPGPVEQYF
TRBV28,TRBJ2-1,CASSGASGPGTSGRSYYNEQFF
TRBV11-3,TRBJ1-6,CASSLDPDSPLHF
TRBV4-1,TRBJ2-5,CASSQDRGEPEETQYF
TRBV5-1,TRBJ2-4,CASSLELAGENIQYF
TRBV7-9,TRBJ2-7,CASSPGGNKFEQYF
TRBV5-1,TRBJ2-1,CASSPGQGSYNEQFF
TRBV7-9,TRBJ2-1,CASSLEGGGPANEQFF
TRBV6-1,TRBJ1-2,CASRRTSDDYGYTF
TRBV29-1,TRBJ1-2,CSVEESPGQMNYTF
TRBV2,TRBJ1-5,CASSEGYQPQHF
TRBV5-5,TRBJ2-5,CASSPRDSPWETQYF
TRBV7-2,TRBJ1-1,CASSTRVRGGVVDTEAFF
TRBV27,TRBJ1-5,CASSAIPGQSNQPQHF
TRBV30,TRBJ1-3,CAWSASGGTPGNTIYF
TRBV7-3,TRBJ2-1,CASSLDRGIYNEQFF
TRBV16,TRBJ2-2,CASSRNLRGGGNTGELFF